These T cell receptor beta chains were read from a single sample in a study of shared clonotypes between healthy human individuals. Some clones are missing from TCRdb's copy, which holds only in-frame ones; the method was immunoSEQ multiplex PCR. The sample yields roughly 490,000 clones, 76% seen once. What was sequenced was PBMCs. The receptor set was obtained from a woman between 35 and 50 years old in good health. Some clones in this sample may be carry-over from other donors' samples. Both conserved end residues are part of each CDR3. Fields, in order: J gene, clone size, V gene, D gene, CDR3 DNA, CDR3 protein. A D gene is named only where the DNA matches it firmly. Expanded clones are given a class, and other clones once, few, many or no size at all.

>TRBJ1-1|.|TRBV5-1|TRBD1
TGCGCCAGCAGCTTGAATGCGGTAGGGACAGGGAACACTGAAGCTTTCTTT
CASSLNAVGTGNTEAFF
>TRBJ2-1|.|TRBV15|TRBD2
TGTGCCACCAGCAGAGGTCAGACTAGCGGGAGCCACAATGAGCAGTTCTTC
CATSRGQTSGSHNEQFF
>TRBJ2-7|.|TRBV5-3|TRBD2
TGTGCCAGAAGCTCCTCCCGCGGCCTAGCGGACTGTTACGAGCAGTACTTC
CARSSSRGLADCYEQYF
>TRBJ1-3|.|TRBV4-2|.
TGTGCCAGCAGCCAAGATGTCCCTTCTAGCTCTGGAAACACCATATATTTT
CASSQDVPSSSGNTIYF
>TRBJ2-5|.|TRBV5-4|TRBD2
TGTGCCAGCAGCCCGGGGGGGGGCCAAGAGACCCAGTACTTC
CASSPGGGQETQYF
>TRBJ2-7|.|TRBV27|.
TGTGCCACCTGGGGGGTGCGAAGCTCCTACGAGCAGTACTTC
CATWGVRSSYEQYF
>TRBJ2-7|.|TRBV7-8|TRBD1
TGTGCCAGCAGCTCCAGAATACCGGGACAGGGGTCCTACGAGCAGTACTTC
CASSSRIPGQGSYEQYF
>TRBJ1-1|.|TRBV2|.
TGTGCCAGCACCGCGGACCCTTACACTGAAGCTTTCTTT
CASTADPYTEAFF
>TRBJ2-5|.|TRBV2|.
TGTGCCAGCAGAGGGGGGGAGGGCCGTCGGGAGACCCAGTACTTC
CASRGGEGRRETQYF
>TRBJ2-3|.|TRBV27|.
TGTGCCAGCAGTTTCGACACCTCTATCCTTCATACGCAGTATTTT
CASSFDTSILHTQYF
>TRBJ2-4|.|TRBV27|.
TGTGCCAGCAGCCCCGCCGGGTGGACGGCCAAAAACATTCAGTACTTC
CASSPAGWTAKNIQYF
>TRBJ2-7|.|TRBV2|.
TGTGCCAGCAGTGGTGATCCTACCTACGAGCAGTACTTC
CASSGDPTYEQYF
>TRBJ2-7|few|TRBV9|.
TGTGCCAGCAGCGTAGAGGACAGTTTCGAGCAGTACTTC
CASSVEDSFEQYF
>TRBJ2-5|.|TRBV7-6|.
TGTGCCAGCAGCCTCCAAGAGACCCAGTACTTC
CASSLQETQYF
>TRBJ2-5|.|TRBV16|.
TGTGCCAGCAGCCCCCGGGCTAGAGGACAAGAGACCCAGTACTTC
CASSPRARGQETQYF
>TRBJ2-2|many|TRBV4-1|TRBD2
TGCGCCAGCAGCCACCAACTAGCGGATCACACCGGGGAGCTGTTTTTT
CASSHQLADHTGELFF
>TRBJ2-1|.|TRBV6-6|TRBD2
TGTGCCAGCAGTTACTCTGGACTAGCGGACTACAATGAGCAGTTCTTC
CASSYSGLADYNEQFF
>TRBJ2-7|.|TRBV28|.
TGTGCCAGCAGTCCCCGGGACCGAGGCCGGCTCGAGCAGTACTTC
CASSPRDRGRLEQYF
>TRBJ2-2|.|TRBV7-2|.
TGTGCCAGCAGCTTAGCTGGCACCGGGGAGCTGTTTTTT
CASSLAGTGELFF
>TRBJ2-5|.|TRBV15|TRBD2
TGTGCCACCAGCAGATCAGGGACTAGCCAAGAGACCCAGTACTTC
CATSRSGTSQETQYF
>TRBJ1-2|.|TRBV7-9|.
TGTGCCAGCAGCTTAGTTCGTAGTGGCTACACCTTC
CASSLVRSGYTF
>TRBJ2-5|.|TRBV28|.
TGTGCCAGCAGTTTTGGTGGCAGGGGAAGGGAGACCCAGTACTTC
CASSFGGRGRETQYF
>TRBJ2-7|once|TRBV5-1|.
TGCGCCAGCAGCCCCCGTAGTCTAGGTCCTTACGAGCAGTACTTC
CASSPRSLGPYEQYF
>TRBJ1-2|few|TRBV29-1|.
TGCAGCGTTGTCGTGAGCGTCCCCAGCCGGGGCTACACCTTC
CSVVVSVPSRGYTF
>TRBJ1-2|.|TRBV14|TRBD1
TGTGCCAGCAGCCAGGATGGACAGGGGGCGAACTATGGCTACACCTTC
CASSQDGQGANYGYTF
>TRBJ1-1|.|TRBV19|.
TGTGCCAGTAGAATGACAGTAAACACTGAAGCTTTCTTT
CASRMTVNTEAFF
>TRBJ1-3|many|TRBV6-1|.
TGTGCCAGCAGTGAGTTTAACACCATATATTTT
CASSEFNTIYF
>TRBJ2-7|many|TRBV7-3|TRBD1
TGTGCCAGCAGCTGGACAGGGGGCAACGACGAGCAGTACTTC
CASSWTGGNDEQYF
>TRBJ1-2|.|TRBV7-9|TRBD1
TGTGCCAGCAGCAGAACAGGGGTTAGGTATGGCTACACCTTC
CASSRTGVRYGYTF